These 9 T cell receptor beta chains share one sample of origin, sequenced in a study of cytomegalovirus exposure and HLA in healthy donors. PCR was performed using 60 Vbeta and 13 Jbeta primers. Clones were sequenced by immunoSEQ multiplex PCR, and TCRdb holds only the in-frame ones, with some missing. This sample's clone table lists nearly 200,000 clones. The sequenced sample consisted of PBMCs. These receptors were taken from a boy aged 5-17 years in good health and CMV-seronegative.

This chain links TRBV4-1 with TRBJ2-5; 7 nucleotides line up with TRBD2. TRBJ2-7 explains the end of the DNA better; the J call may be wrong. CDR3 length: 13 residues. Germline V lookup: CDR1 MGHRA, CDR2 YSYEKL. The DNA of the CDR3 is TGCGCCAGCAGCCTTGGGGAGGGCTACGAGCAGTACTTC. It is translated as CASSLGEGYEQYF.

V gene TRBV7-2 combines with J gene TRBJ2-2, with D maybe TRBD2 (5 bases). Germline CDR1 is SGHTA and CDR2 is FQGNSA. The CDR3 loop spans 15 amino acids. Trimming removed 5 bases from V and 2 bases from J, with 12 bases in between. The CDR3 loop is CASSRGGENTGELFF. The CDR3 DNA follows: TGTGCCAGCAGCCGGGGTGGGGAAAACACCGGGGAGCTGTTTTTT.

The DNA of the CDR3 is TGTGCCAGCAGCTTGAAAGGGGATCGTTCACCCCTCCACTTT. Protein sequence: CASSLKGDRSPLHF. The rearrangement uses TRBV5-6 and TRBJ1-6; D possibly corresponds to TRBD1 (5 bases). Trimming pared 1 base from V and 9 bases from J, leaving 11 bases between. CDR3 length equals 14 residues. CDR1 SGHDT and CDR2 YYEEEE come from the germline V gene.

Comments on this clone: This sample includes further DNA sequences coding for the same CDR3. The CDR3 DNA sequence: TGTGCCTGGTCAAAACAGGGTGGGACTGAAGCTTTCTTT. This encodes CAWSKQGGTEAFF. The rearrangement joins TRBV30 to TRBJ1-1, with D maybe TRBD1 (6 bases). V lost 5 bases to trimming and J lost 5 bases, with 15 bases between them. CDR1 GTSNPN and CDR2 SVGIG come from the germline V gene (reference sequence). The CDR3 has 13 amino acids.

V usage is TRBV4-1 and J usage is TRBJ1-6; TRBD1 is a possible D gene (6 bases). This CDR3 is built from 14 residues. Trimming removed 1 base from V and 10 bases from J, with 11 bases in between. Germline assignment: CDR1 MGHRA and CDR2 YSYEKL. In DNA form, the CDR3 reads TGCGCCAGCAGCCAAGGTGCAGGGGACTCACCCCTCCACTTT. Translated, it gives CASSQGAGDSPLHF.

The gene calls are TRBV25-1 and TRBJ1-6, with D tentatively TRBD1 (5 bases). The CDR3 totals 14 residues. V was pared by 8 bases and J by 8 bases, with 16 bases between. From germline, CDR1 is MGHDK and CDR2 SYGVNS. The DNA of the CDR3 is TGTGCCAGCCACAGTTCGTGGGGGGATTCACCCCTCCACTTT. Translating it yields CASHSSWGDSPLHF.

Of note for this clone: At one of its ends the junction is not consistent with the germline gene, which may arise from a read error. The gene calls are TRBV10-2 and TRBJ2-7; D could derive from TRBD1 or TRBD2 (7 bases each). Looked up from germline, CDR1 is WSHSY and CDR2 is SAAADI. CDR3 length: 14 amino acids. CDR3 DNA sequence: TGCGCCAGCAGGGAGTCAGGGGGGGGCTACGAGCAGTACTTC. It codes for CASRESGGGYEQYF.

The rearrangement uses TRBV1 and TRBJ1-2; the table gives TRBD1 as D, unverified against the DNA. TRBV1 is tagged as a pseudogene. The CDR3 spans 14 residues. CDR3 in amino acids: CTSSRTQDNYGYTF. The CDR3 DNA reads TGCACCAGCAGCCGGACACAGGATAACTATGGCTACACCTTC.

The chain employs TRBV27 and TRBJ2-1, with 7 bases fitting TRBD1. CDR1 and CDR2 from the germline V gene are MNHEY and SMNVEV (reference sequence). J gave up 8 bases and V 0 bases, and 7 bases lay outside the gene matches. CDR3 size: 15 residues. The CDR3 nucleotides read TGTGCCAGCAGTTTATCGGCTCGAGGGGGCCATGAGCAGTTCTTC. Translating gives CASSLSARGGHEQFF.